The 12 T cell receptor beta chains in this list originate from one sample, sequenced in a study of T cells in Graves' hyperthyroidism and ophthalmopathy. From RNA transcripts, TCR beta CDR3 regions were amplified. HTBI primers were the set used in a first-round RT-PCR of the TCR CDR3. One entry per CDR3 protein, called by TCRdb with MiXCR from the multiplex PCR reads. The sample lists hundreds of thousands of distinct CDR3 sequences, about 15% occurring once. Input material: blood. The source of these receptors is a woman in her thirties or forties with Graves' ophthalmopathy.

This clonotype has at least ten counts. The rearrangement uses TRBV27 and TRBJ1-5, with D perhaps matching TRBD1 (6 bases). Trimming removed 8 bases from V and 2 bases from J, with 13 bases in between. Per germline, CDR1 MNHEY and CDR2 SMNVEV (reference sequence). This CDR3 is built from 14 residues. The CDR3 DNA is TGTGCCAGCTCCCGTCGGACAGGCAATCAGCCCCAGCATTTT. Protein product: CASSRRTGNQPQHF.

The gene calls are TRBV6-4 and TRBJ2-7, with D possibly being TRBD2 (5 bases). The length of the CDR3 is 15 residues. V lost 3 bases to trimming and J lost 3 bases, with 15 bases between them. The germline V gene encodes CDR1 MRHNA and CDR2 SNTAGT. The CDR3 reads CASSEERRVVYEQYF. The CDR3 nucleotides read TGTGCCAGCAGTGAAGAGCGGCGTGTTGTCTACGAGCAGTACTTC.

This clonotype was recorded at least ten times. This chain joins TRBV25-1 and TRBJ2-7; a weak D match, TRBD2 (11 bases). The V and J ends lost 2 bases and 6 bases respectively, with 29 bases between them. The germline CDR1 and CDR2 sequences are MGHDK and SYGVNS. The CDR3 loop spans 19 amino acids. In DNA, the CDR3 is TGTGCCAGCAGTGAACGGGACAGGGGAATACTAGCGGGAGCGCTCGAGCAGTACTTC. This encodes CASSERDRGILAGALEQYF.

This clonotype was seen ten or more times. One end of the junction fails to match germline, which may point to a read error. The DNA of the CDR3 is TGTGCCAGCAGCCTAGCCACTAGCGAAAACTACGAGCAGTACTTC. This translates into CASSLATSENYEQYF. The chain employs TRBV7-2 and TRBJ2-7; 7 nucleotides line up with TRBD2. CDR1 is SGHTA, CDR2 FQGNSA, per germline. This CDR3 region has 15 residues.

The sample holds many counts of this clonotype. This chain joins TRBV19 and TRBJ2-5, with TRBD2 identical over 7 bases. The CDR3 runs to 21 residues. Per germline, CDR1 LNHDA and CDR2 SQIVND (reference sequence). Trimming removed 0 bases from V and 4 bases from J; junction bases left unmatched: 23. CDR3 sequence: CASSIDLSGVRETASRETQYF. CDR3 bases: TGTGCCAGTAGTATAGATCTCTCCGGAGTGCGGGAGACTGCTTCGAGAGAGACCCAGTACTTC.

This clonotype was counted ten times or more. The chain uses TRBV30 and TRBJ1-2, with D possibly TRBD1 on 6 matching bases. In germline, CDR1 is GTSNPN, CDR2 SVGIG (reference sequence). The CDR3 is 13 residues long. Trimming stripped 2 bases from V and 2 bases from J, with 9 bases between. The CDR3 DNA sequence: TGTGCCTGGAGTAGGGGACACAACTATGGCTACACCTTC. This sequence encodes CAWSRGHNYGYTF.

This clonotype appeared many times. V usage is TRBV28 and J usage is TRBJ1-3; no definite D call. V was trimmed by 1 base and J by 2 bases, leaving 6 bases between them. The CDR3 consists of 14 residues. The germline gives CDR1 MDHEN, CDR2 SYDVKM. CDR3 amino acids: CASSLSSAGNTIYF. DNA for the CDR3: TGTGCCAGCAGTTTATCGTCGGCTGGAAACACCATATATTTT.

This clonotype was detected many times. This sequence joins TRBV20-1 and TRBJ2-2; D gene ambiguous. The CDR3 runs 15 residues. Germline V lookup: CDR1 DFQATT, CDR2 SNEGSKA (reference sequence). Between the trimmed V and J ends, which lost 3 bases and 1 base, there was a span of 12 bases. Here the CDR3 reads CSASQAQLNTGELFF. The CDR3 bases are TGCAGTGCTAGCCAAGCTCAGCTGAACACCGGGGAGCTGTTTTTT.

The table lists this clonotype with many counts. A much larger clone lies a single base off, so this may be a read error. The CDR3 DNA sequence: TGTGGCAGCAGTTACTCGGAAGGGTCCTACGAGCAGTACTTC. Amino acids: CGSSYSEGSYEQYF. V usage is TRBV6-5 and J usage is TRBJ2-7; no definite D call. From germline, CDR1 is MNHEY and CDR2 SVGAGI. The CDR3 has 14 residues.

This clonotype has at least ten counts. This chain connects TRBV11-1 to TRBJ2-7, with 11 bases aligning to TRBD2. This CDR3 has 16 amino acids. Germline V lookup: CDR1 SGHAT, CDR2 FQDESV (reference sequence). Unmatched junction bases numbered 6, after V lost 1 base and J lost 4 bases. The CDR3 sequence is CASSLESGLAVYEQYF. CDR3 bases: TGTGCCAGCAGCTTAGAGTCGGGACTAGCGGTTTACGAGCAGTACTTC. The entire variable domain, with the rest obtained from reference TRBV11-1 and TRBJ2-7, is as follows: EAEVAQSPRYKITEKSQAVAFWCDPISGHATLYWYRQILGQGPELLVQFQDESVVDDSQLPKDRFSAERLKGVDSTLKIQPAELGDSAMYLCASSLESGLAVYEQYFGPGTRLTVT.

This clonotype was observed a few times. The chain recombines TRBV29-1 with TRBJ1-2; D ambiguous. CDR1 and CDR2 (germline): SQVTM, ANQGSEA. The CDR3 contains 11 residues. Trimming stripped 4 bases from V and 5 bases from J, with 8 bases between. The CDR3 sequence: CSVVSGYGYTF. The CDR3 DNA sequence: TGCAGCGTTGTCTCGGGGTATGGCTACACCTTC.

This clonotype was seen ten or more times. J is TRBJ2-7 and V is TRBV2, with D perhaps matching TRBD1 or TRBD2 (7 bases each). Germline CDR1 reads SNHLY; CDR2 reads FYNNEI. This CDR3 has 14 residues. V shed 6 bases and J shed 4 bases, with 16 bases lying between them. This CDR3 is CASSPGTAGYEQYF. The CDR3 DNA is TGTGCCAGCAGCCCCGGGACAGCGGGGTACGAGCAGTACTTC.